This T cell receptor beta chain was obtained from a study of T cell responses to AZD1222 COVID-19 vaccine. In its sample, this clone was seen a few times. What it recognizes is unknown. Only in-frame clones appear in the TCRdb table, and some are missing; sequencing was by immunoSEQ multiplex PCR. Of 30,000 to 35,000 clones in the sample, 91% were seen once. Notes on the study in general: Spike was spanned by vaccine-associated CD4 TCRs, which were dominant at 160-218 and 743-854. With two AZD1222 doses given, Spike-specific TCR breadth and depth both rose.

Source: peripheral blood, taken on day 0 of AZD1222 vaccination. This TCR was sampled from an adult in good health.

The CDR3 protein is CASSSGLAGALEEQYF. In DNA form, the CDR3 reads TGCGCCAGCAGCTCGGGACTAGCGGGGGCGCTCGAGGAGCAGTACTTC. This rearrangement joins TRBV5-1 to TRBJ2-7; 14 bases match TRBD2. This CDR3 comprises 16 residues. V was pared by 3 bases and J by 7 bases, with 9 bases of the junction left unmatched. Germline CDR1 SGHRS, CDR2 YFSETQ.